These T cell receptor beta chains were read from a single sample in a study of cytomegalovirus exposure and HLA in healthy donors. The repertoire was sequenced with immunoSEQ multiplex PCR; TCRdb's copy has only in-frame clones and lacks some. Altogether roughly 100,000 clones are present, nearly 80% being singletons, with the ten largest covering under 1.5%. Specimen: PBMCs. These receptors all come from a man younger than 40 in good health and CMV-seronegative. Both conserved end residues are part of each CDR3. A D gene is named only where the DNA matches it firmly. The size entry is marked missing in some rows and otherwise reads once, few, many or a size class.

clone_size j_call v_call d_call cdr3_nt cdr3_aa
- TRBJ2-3 TRBV4-3 TRBD2 TGCGCCAGCAGCCAGAGAGGGACTAGCGGCATCACAGATACGCAGTACTTT CASSQRGTSGITDTQYF
- TRBJ2-2 TRBV10-3 TRBD2 TGTGCCATCAGGGAGGCGGATCGGGGGGCCGGGGAGCTGTTTTTT CAIREADRGAGELFF
- TRBJ2-4 TRBV29-1 - TGCAGCGTACAAGTTGACGGACTGGGGAAAAACATTCAGTACTTC CSVQVDGLGKNIQYF
once TRBJ2-1 TRBV5-1 TRBD2 TGCGCCAGCAGCTCGGGACTAGCGGGACGTACGGGTGAGCAGTTCTTC CASSSGLAGRTGEQFF
- TRBJ2-5 TRBV4-3 - TGCGCCAGCAGCCAAGATCGGGTGCCCCAAGAGACCCAGTACTTC CASSQDRVPQETQYF
- TRBJ2-5 TRBV19 TRBD2 TGTGCCAGTAGTCTCCGGACTAGCCGCGAGACCCAGTACTTC CASSLRTSRETQYF
- TRBJ1-1 TRBV5-6 - TGTGCCAGCAGCCCCCAACCGGACGGGAAGGCTTTCTTT CASSPQPDGKAFF
- TRBJ1-1 TRBV19 TRBD1 TGTGCCAGTATCCGGACAGGGGGTAACACTGAAGCTTTCTTT CASIRTGGNTEAFF
once TRBJ2-7 TRBV6-5 TRBD1 TGTGCCAGCAGTTATTCCCACGACCAGGGGGCCTACGAGCAGTACTTC CASSYSHDQGAYEQYF
- TRBJ2-3 TRBV2 TRBD2 TGTGCCAGCAGAGGGGGGACTAGCGGCCACACAGATACGCAGTATTTT CASRGGTSGHTDTQYF
- TRBJ1-1 TRBV7-6 TRBD1 TGTGCCAGCGGACAGGGGGCGAACACTGAAGCTTTCTTT CASGQGANTEAFF
- TRBJ2-1 TRBV6-5 TRBD1 TGTGCCAGCAGTTACTCGGACAGGGGTTCCTACAATGAGCAGTTCTTC CASSYSDRGSYNEQFF
- TRBJ1-1 TRBV28 - TGTGCCAGCAGTTTAGCGGGGGCTGGTGAAGCTTTCTTT CASSLAGAGEAFF
- TRBJ1-1 TRBV2 - TGTGCCAGCAGTCTTACAGGGTCCGTCCCTGAAGCTTTCTTT CASSLTGSVPEAFF
- TRBJ2-7 TRBV6-6 TRBD1 TGTGCCGGGCTAGCAGGGGGTCCCCTATACGAGCAGTACTTC CAGLAGGPLYEQYF
once TRBJ2-2 TRBV18 - TGTGCCAGCTCACCGAGGAGCGGGTCCTACACCGGGGAGCTGTTTTTT CASSPRSGSYTGELFF
- TRBJ2-3 TRBV5-1 TRBD2 TGCGCCAGTACAGCGGGGGGGGCTAGCACAGATACGCAGTATTTT CASTAGGASTDTQYF
- TRBJ1-5 TRBV2 - TGTGCCAGCAGTTACGGGGAGGGAAATCAGCCCCAGCATTTT CASSYGEGNQPQHF
- TRBJ1-1 TRBV5-4 - TGTGCCAGCAGCTTGCCACCAGGGAACGCTTTCTTT CASSLPPGNAFF